Detailed here is one TCR beta chain. Its cognate antigen is unknown. The record originates from a study of T cell responses to AZD1222 COVID-19 vaccine. Whole-study results and caveats: Among AZD1222 vaccinees, only 5 to 7 were seropositive at baseline. It should be noted that donors were predominantly white British and more often female, and clonal diversity was possibly underestimated. The reported proportion of spike-specific TCRs targeting unmutated variant regions was nearly half. Following two doses of AZD1222, Spike-specific TCR breadth and depth rose.

Profiling relied on immunoSEQ multiplex PCR, and the TCRdb table lists in-frame clones only, not all of them. The table records 95,000 to 110,000 clones, around 86% of them present only once. J gave up 4 bases and V 2 bases, and 3 bases lay outside the gene matches. Germline V CDR1 and CDR2: SGDLS, YYNGEE. This CDR3 is built from 14 residues. This sequence originates from an adult who received the MenACWY meningococcal vaccine as a control. The V call is TRBV9, the J call TRBJ2-7; 10 positions match TRBD1. The sequencing used peripheral blood, collected 28 days after the second dose of the MenACWY control vaccine. Here the CDR3 reads CASSVGTGVYEQYF. For the CDR3, the DNA is TGTGCCAGCAGCGTCGGGACAGGGGTGTACGAGCAGTACTTC.